Listed below are T cell receptor beta chains from one sample, sequenced in a study of blood T cells in healthy people across ages. TCRdb passed the 5' RACE reads through MiXCR, listing each CDR3 protein once. The table lists roughly 1,100,000 distinct CDR3 sequences, about 23% of them singletons. This same sample was also taken into another study, of T cells of mothers and their children.

What was sequenced was blood. These receptors all come from a girl aged 2-10 years in good health. The CDR3 runs from the conserved cysteine through the conserved F or W.

>TRBJ1-2|TRBV3-1
CASSQEGGFYGYTF
>TRBJ2-5|TRBV29-1
CSASRGSGNQETQYF
>TRBJ1-1|TRBV2
CASSEGNTEAFF
>TRBJ2-3|TRBV7-2
CASSPLVGPDTQYF
>TRBJ2-5|TRBV4-3
CASSQGLVAEETQYF
>TRBJ1-1|TRBV7-8
CASAGTNISDTEAFF
>TRBJ2-4|TRBV3-1
CASSQEEGLAGGWSLAKNIQYF
>TRBJ1-4|TRBV11-1
CASSSGHFATNEKLFF
>TRBJ1-4|TRBV12-5
CASGRRGRGATNEKLFF
>TRBJ1-6|TRBV20-1
CSAKGQGNSPLHF
>TRBJ1-2|TRBV29-1
CSVSDGYGYTF
>TRBJ2-5|TRBV28
CGSRSLSRPKETQYF
>TRBJ1-1|TRBV10-3
CAISESLEGVEAAFF
>TRBJ2-4|TRBV5-1
CASTMGGQNIQYF
>NA|TRBV11-2
CASSPPTGDEQFF
>NA|TRBV7-9
CASSLVGGLKTYEQYF
>TRBJ2-5|TRBV7-9
CASSSGLAGQQYF
>TRBJ1-1|TRBV20-1
CSARVRGMTTEAFF
>NA|TRBV28
CASNGADRGQETQYF
>TRBJ2-5|TRBV7-9
CASSLESGLGTQYF
>TRBJ2-7|TRBV19
CASQGATGFSEQYF
>TRBJ1-1|TRBV6-6
CASSYSQGGTEAFF
>TRBJ2-4|TRBV5-1
CASSGGDLAKNIQYF
>TRBJ2-3|TRBV13
CASGAGLLPDTQYF
>TRBJ2-3|TRBV28
CASSTFLATDTQYF
>TRBJ1-1|TRBV6-1
CASRASSPLEAFF
>TRBJ2-5|TRBV7-3
CASSPSRQGGKETQYF
>TRBJ1-6|TRBV7-6
CASRQQLNSPLHF
>NA|TRBV27
CASSLWSGGSSYEQYF
>TRBJ2-7|TRBV5-6
CASSPPGLSRYEQYF
>TRBJ2-7|TRBV10-3
CATGTSYEQYF
>TRBJ2-5|TRBV4-1
CASSRATSEETQYF
>NA|TRBV5-1
CASSPGALVFSYEQYF
>TRBJ2-5|TRBV5-1
CASSLEGSGETQYF
>TRBJ1-1|TRBV9
CASGGTGTNTEAFF
>TRBJ2-2|TRBV7-9
CASSTLTGSNTGELFF
>TRBJ1-1|TRBV28
CASRNIEAFF
>TRBJ1-2|TRBV13
CASSSSQRGRALPYGYTF
>TRBJ1-5|TRBV28
CASSHQIAPQHF
>TRBJ1-4|TRBV4-3
CASSPGTGGGKLFF
>NA|TRBV12-3/TRBV12-4
CALEGLGYEQYF
>TRBJ2-3|TRBV20-1
CSGQLGTDTQYF
>TRBJ2-2|TRBV29-1
CSVAYSRNTGELFF
>TRBJ2-1|TRBV7-9
CASSSSANYNEQFF
>TRBJ2-3|TRBV4-1
CASSTLHGQADTQYF
>TRBJ2-7|TRBV28
CASSLGSLPSSEQYF
>TRBJ1-2|TRBV7-8
CASSESGDGSYGYTF
>TRBJ1-6|TRBV20-1
CSASPPLHF
>TRBJ1-4|TRBV7-9
CASTVPGPRGTNEKLFF
>TRBJ2-7|TRBV11-2
CASSPGPSGILLEQYF
>TRBJ1-2|TRBV6-1
CASSALTESNGYTF
>TRBJ1-1|TRBV7-9
CASSLAAGSLGEAFF
>NA|TRBV6-5
CASSYSRGFITYEQYF
>TRBJ2-7|TRBV29-1
CSVGTGVTYEQYF
>TRBJ1-6|TRBV3-1
CASSPPGQFYSPLHF
>TRBJ2-2|TRBV4-2
CASSPKSGGNTGELFF
>TRBJ2-4|TRBV5-1
CASHQGPGNIQYF
>TRBJ2-7|TRBV20-1
CSARDLGTGTYEQYF
>TRBJ1-2|TRBV6-2/TRBV6-3
CATHVYGYTF